The rows below give T cell receptor beta chains drawn from one sample of a study of post-analysis software for immune sequencing data. Each CDR3 protein is one row after TCRdb ran MiXCR on the PCR reads. The data contain 750,000 to 950,000 distinct CDR3 sequences, 40% to 55% of them seen just once; the ten biggest clones take up 4.9%. Sample: blood. These receptors were obtained from a girl aged 10-17 years with multiple sclerosis. Both conserved end residues are part of each CDR3. Fields, in order: V gene, J gene, D gene, CDR3 length, clone size, CDR3 DNA, CDR3 protein. D genes are given only for firm matches. For some rows the clone size is stated as once, few or many, or as a class when expanded; others skip it.

TRBV20-1	TRBJ2-1	TRBD2	14	NA	TGCAGTGCCAAGAGGCTAGCGGGAGGGTATGAGCAGTTCTTC	CSAKRLAGGYEQFF
TRBV15	TRBJ2-5	NA	12	NA	TGTACCACCTCAGGCCGGAGAGAGACCCAGTACTTC	CTTSGRRETQYF
TRBV20-1	TRBJ2-7	TRBD2	13	NA	TGCAGTGAAAGACTAGCGGGGGCATACGAGCAGTACTTC	CSERLAGAYEQYF
TRBV5-1	TRBJ2-1	NA	15	NA	TGCGCCAGCAGCCCTAAAGATCCCTGGTACAATGAGCAGTTCTTC	CASSPKDPWYNEQFF
TRBV6-2/TRBV6-3	TRBJ1-5	NA	16	NA	TGTGCCAGCAGAGCCCCCAGGGTAAATGACAATCAGCCCCAGCATTTT	CASRAPRVNDNQPQHF
TRBV6-8	TRBJ2-4	TRBD2	15	NA	TGTGCCAGATGTATCGTTACAGGCGGGAGTTACATTCAGTACTTC	CARCIVTGGSYIQYF
TRBV10-3	TRBJ2-1	NA	14	NA	TGTGCCATCAGTGGTGATAGCAGCTACAATGAGCAGTTCTTC	CAISGDSSYNEQFF
TRBV7-2	TRBJ2-5	TRBD2	15	NA	TGTGCCAGCAGCCCGGGGAGTGGGAGGGCCTTAAAGCAGTACTTC	CASSPGSGRALKQYF
TRBV27	TRBJ1-5	NA	13	few	TGTGCCAGCTCAACAGGTCTCAATCAGCCCCAGCATTTT	CASSTGLNQPQHF
TRBV6-5	TRBJ2-6	NA	15	many	TGTGCCAGCAGTTACTCGAGCTCTGGGGCCAACGTCCTGACTTTC	CASSYSSSGANVLTF
TRBV5-6	TRBJ1-1	NA	17	few	TGTGCCAGCAGCTTGGGGCGAGGGGATTCAAGGAACACTGAAGCTTTCTTT	CASSLGRGDSRNTEAFF
TRBV6-6	TRBJ1-5	NA	16	NA	TGTGCCAGCAGTTACTCGAGAGGGGAAAGCAATCAGCCCCAGCATTTT	CASSYSRGESNQPQHF
TRBV7-8	TRBJ1-5	NA	15	once	TGTGCCAGCAGCTTAAGTAGAACAGGCAATCAGCCCCAGCATTTT	CASSLSRTGNQPQHF
TRBV24-1	TRBJ1-2	TRBD1	14	NA	TGTGCCACCAGTGAGACAGGGGGCGCGTATGGCTACACCTTC	CATSETGGAYGYTF
TRBV20-1	TRBJ2-1	TRBD2	17	NA	TGCAGTGCTAGTGGAGTAGCGGGAGAGTTGTCCTACAATGAGCAGTTCTTC	CSASGVAGELSYNEQFF
TRBV20-1	TRBJ2-7	TRBD2	15	NA	TGCAGTGCTAGAGATACGCGGGAGGGTATCTCCGAGCAGTACTTC	CSARDTREGISEQYF
TRBV29-1	TRBJ2-5	TRBD2	13	NA	TGCAGCGTTTGGATAGCGGGAGTAGAGACCCAGTACTTC	CSVWIAGVETQYF
TRBV7-3	TRBJ2-1	NA	13	few	TGTGCCAGCAGCTCTCTCCCCCGTAATGAGCAGTTCTTC	CASSSLPRNEQFF
TRBV28	TRBJ2-3	NA	14	NA	TGTGCCAGCAGTTTATCCGAGGGTGCAGATACGCAGTATTTT	CASSLSEGADTQYF
TRBV20-1	TRBJ2-4	NA	14	NA	TGCAGTGCTAGAGAACCGGGTGCCAAAAACATTCAGTACTTC	CSAREPGAKNIQYF
TRBV29-1	TRBJ2-7	NA	16	NA	TGCAGCGTTGAAGATCGGGTCAGTGGGGGCTCCTACGAGCAGTACTTC	CSVEDRVSGGSYEQYF
TRBV10-3	TRBJ2-4	NA	16	NA	TGTGCCATCAGCCCGATTAGTGGCCTAGCCAAAAACATTCAGTACTTC	CAISPISGLAKNIQYF